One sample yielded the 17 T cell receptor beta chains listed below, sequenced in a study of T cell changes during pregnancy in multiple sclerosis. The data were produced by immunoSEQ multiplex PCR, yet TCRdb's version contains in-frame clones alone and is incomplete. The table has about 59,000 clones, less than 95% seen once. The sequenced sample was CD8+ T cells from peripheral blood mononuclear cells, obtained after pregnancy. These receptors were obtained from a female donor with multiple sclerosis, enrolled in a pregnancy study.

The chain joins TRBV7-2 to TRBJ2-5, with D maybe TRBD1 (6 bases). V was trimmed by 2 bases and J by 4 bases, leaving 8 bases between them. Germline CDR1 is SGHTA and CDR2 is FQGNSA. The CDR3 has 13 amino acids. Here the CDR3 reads CASSLQGRETQYF. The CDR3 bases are TGTGCCAGCAGCTTACAGGGGAGAGAGACCCAGTACTTC.

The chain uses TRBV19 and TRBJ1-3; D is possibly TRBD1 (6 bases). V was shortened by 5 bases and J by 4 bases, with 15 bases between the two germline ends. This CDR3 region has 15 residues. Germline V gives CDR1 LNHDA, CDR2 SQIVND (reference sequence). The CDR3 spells CASSPAGAAGNTIYF. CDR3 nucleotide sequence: TGTGCCAGTAGTCCCGCAGGGGCGGCAGGAAACACCATATATTTT.

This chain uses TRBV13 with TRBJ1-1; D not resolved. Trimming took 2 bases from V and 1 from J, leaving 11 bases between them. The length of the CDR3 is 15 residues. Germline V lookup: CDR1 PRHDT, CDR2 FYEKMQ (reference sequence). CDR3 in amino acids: CASSLLVRPNTEAFF. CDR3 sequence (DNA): TGTGCCAGCAGCTTATTGGTGCGGCCGAACACTGAAGCTTTCTTT.

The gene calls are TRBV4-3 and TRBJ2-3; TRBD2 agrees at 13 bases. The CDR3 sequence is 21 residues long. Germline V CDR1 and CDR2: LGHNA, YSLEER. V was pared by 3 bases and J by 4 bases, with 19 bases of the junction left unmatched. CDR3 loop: CASSHRAGDLLAGGWADTQYF. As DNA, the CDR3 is TGCGCCAGCAGCCATCGGGCAGGGGATCTACTAGCGGGAGGGTGGGCAGATACGCAGTATTTT.

CDR3 protein: CASSQDLAAHNEQFF. DNA of the CDR3: TGTGCCAGCAGCCAAGATCTGGCGGCTCACAATGAGCAGTTCTTC. V gene TRBV4-2 combines with J gene TRBJ2-1; D ambiguous. The CDR3 covers 15 residues. Trimming removed 0 bases at V and 5 bases at J, with 11 bases between. Germline CDR1 LGHNA, CDR2 YNFKEQ.

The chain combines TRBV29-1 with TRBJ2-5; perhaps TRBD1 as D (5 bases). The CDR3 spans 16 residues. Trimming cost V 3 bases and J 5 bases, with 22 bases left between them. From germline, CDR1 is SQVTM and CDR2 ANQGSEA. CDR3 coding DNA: TGCAGCGTTGACAGGGTTCCCCCGGGTCCAGTGGAGACCCAGTACTTC. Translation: CSVDRVPPGPVETQYF.

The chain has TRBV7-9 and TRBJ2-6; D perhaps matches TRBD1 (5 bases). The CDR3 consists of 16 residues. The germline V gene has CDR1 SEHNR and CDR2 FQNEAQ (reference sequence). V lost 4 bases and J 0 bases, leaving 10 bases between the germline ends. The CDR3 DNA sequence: TGTGCCAGCAGCTCAAGAGACAGCTCTGGGGCCAACGTCCTGACTTTC. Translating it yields CASSSRDSSGANVLTF.

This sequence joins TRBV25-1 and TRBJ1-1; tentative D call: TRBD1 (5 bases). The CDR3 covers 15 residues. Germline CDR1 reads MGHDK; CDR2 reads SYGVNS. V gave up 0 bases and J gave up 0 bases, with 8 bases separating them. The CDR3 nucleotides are TGTGCCAGCAGTGAATATGGGGGGGTGAACACTGAAGCTTTCTTT. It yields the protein CASSEYGGVNTEAFF.

The CDR3 nucleotides read TGTGCCAGTAGAAGCTATAATGAAAAACTGTTTTTT. It codes for CASRSYNEKLFF. The chain has TRBV19 and TRBJ1-4; D ambiguous. Trimming left V 6 bases short and J 4 bases short, with 6 bases between. This CDR3 spans 12 amino acids. In germline, CDR1 is LNHDA, CDR2 SQIVND (reference sequence).

The CDR3 DNA reads TGCGCCAGCAGCCAAGAGAGAGGAACGTACTACAATGAGCAGTTCTTC. It is translated as CASSQERGTYYNEQFF. The chain links TRBV4-3 to TRBJ2-1; D not resolved. The germline V gene has CDR1 LGHNA and CDR2 YSLEER. The CDR3 is made up of 16 amino acids. Trimming took 0 bases from V and 3 from J, leaving 12 bases between them.

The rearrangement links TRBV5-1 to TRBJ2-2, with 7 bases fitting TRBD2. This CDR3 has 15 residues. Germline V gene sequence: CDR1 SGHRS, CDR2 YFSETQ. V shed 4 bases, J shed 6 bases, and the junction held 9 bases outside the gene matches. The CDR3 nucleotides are TGCGCCAGCAGCCTCGGGGAGGGACGGTCCGGGGAGCTGTTTTTT. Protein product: CASSLGEGRSGELFF.

CDR3 nucleotide sequence: TGTGCCAGCAGTGCCGGGACAGGGAGCGAAAAACTGTTTTTT. Residues: CASSAGTGSEKLFF. V is TRBV6-1 and J is TRBJ1-4, with TRBD1 matching over 9 bases. V lost 4 bases to trimming and J lost 8 bases; unmatched junction nucleotides: 5. CDR1 and CDR2 from the germline V gene are MNHNS and SASEGT. The CDR3 loop spans 14 amino acids.

The CDR3 coding sequence is TGTGCCAGCAGCGTAGCGGCAGGTTCCAATCAGCCCCAGCATTTT. As protein: CASSVAAGSNQPQHF. This rearrangement joins TRBV9 to TRBJ1-5; no reliable D call. The V end lost 0 bases, the J end lost 3 bases, and 10 bases lay between the germline ends. This CDR3 contains 15 residues. The V gene's germline CDR1 is SGDLS and CDR2 YYNGEE.

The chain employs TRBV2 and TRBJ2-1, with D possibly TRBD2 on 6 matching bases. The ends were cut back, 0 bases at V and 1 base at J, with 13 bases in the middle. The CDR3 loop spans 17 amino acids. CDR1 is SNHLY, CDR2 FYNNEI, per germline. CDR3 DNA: TGTGCCAGCAGTGAAGCTCTGGCGGCGGGGTCCTACAATGAGCAGTTCTTC. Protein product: CASSEALAAGSYNEQFF.

The CDR3 DNA is TGTGCCAGTAGTATGTGGGGGGAAGTTATACCTGAAGCTTTCTTT. It encodes CASSMWGEVIPEAFF. The chain carries TRBV19 and TRBJ1-1, with TRBD1 as a possible D gene (5 bases). V lost 3 bases and J lost 6, with 17 bases in between. The germline CDR1 and CDR2 sequences are LNHDA and SQIVND (reference sequence). The CDR3 sequence is 15 residues long. Full variable domain (missing parts from reference TRBV19 and TRBJ1-1): DGGITQSPKYLFRKEGQNVTLSCEQNLNHDAMYWYRQDPGQGLRLIYYSQIVNDFQKGDIAEGYSVSREKKESFPLTVTSAQKNPTAFYLCASSMWGEVIPEAFFGQGTRLTVV.

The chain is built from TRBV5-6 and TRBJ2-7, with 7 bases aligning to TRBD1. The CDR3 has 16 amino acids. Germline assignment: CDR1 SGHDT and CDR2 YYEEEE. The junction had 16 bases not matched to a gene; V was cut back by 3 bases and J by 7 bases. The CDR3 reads CASSWDSIQGLGEQYF. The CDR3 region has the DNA TGTGCCAGCAGCTGGGACAGTATTCAAGGGTTGGGGGAGCAGTACTTC. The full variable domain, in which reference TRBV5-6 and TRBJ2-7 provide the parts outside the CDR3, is DAGVTQSPTHLIKTRGQQVTLRCSPKSGHDTVSWYQQALGQGPQFIFQYYEEEERQRGNFPDRFSGHQFPNYSSELNVNALLLGDSALYLCASSWDSIQGLGEQYFGPGTRLTVT.

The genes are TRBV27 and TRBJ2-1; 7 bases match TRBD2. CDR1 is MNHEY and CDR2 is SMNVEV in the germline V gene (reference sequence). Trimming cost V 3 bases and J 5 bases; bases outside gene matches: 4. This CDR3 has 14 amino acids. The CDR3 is CASSFSGINNEQFF. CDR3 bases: TGTGCCAGCAGTTTCAGCGGGATTAACAATGAGCAGTTCTTC.